This T cell receptor beta chain is from a study of CD8 T cells in Susac syndrome. RNA, at about 0.5 to 1 ug, was reverse transcribed with random hexamers. Amplification of TCR beta CDR3 used immunoSEQ multiplex PCR across 54 Vbeta and 13 Jbeta. Via MiXCR, TCRdb re-called the immunoSEQ multiplex PCR reads, giving one row per CDR3 protein. In the table there are a few hundred thousand distinct CDR3 sequences, around 83% of which are singletons. The T cells that were sequenced for TCR beta were CD8+ and CD4+ cells from blood. In contrast to the negatively isolated CD8+ and CD4+ T cells, TEMRA cells were FACS-enriched. This CDR3 has 15 amino acids. The germline CDR1 and CDR2 sequences are SGHRS and YFSETQ. J gave up 0 bases and V 3 bases, and 4 bases lay outside the gene matches.

This sequence was found in a human donor with multiple sclerosis. Material for sequencing was CD8+ T cells from PBMCs. The V gene is TRBV5-1, the J gene TRBJ2-7; 9 bases are shared with TRBD1. The CDR3 sequence: CASSWTGESSYEQYF. The CDR3 DNA follows: TGCGCCAGCAGCTGGACAGGGGAAAGCTCCTACGAGCAGTACTTC.